A single sample is the source of the 15 T cell receptor beta chains below, sequenced in a study of human T cells and chemical hapten exposure. Sample time point: healthy volunteer bleed at 2 weeks. Unfractionated whole blood was the source from which total RNA was extracted. TCRdb independently ran MiXCR on the RACE reads; one entry per CDR3 protein. The sample carries 28,000 or so distinct CDR3 sequences, 7% to 8.5% recorded once. Sequenced: whole blood. These receptor sequences come from a human donor in good health. Some clones in this sample may be carry-over from other donors' samples.

This clonotype was observed a few times. V and J are TRBV30 and TRBJ2-7; D is possibly TRBD2 (6 bases). Germline CDR1 reads GTSNPN; CDR2 reads SVGIG (reference sequence). V lost 4 bases to trimming and J lost 6 bases, with 19 bases between them. The CDR3 spans 14 residues. The CDR3: CAWTKEGSLVEQYF. CDR3 bases: TGTGCCTGGACCAAGGAGGGCAGTTTGGTCGAGCAGTACTTC.

The chain combines TRBV12-3 or TRBV12-4 with TRBJ2-2; 10 nucleotides line up with TRBD2. The J segment lost 4 bases and the V segment lost 0 bases, leaving 5 bases of the junction unmatched. The CDR3 consists of 17 residues. CDR3 nucleotide sequence: TGTGCCAGCAGTTTAGCGCTAGCGGGAGCCGGCACCGGGGAGCTGTTTTTT. Translating it yields CASSLALAGAGTGELFF.

This clonotype occurred many times. A read error may account for a junction end that differs from germline. The J gene is TRBJ2-7, the V gene TRBV10-2; a possible D gene is TRBD1 (5 bases). The CDR3 consists of 16 residues. Germline loops: CDR1 WSHSY, CDR2 SAAADI. CDR3 nucleotide sequence: TGCGCCAGCAGAGAGTTGTATGCGGCAGGGTTGGGTGAGCAGTACTTC. Translating it yields CASRELYAAGLGEQYF.

This clonotype came up a few times. The chain employs TRBV24-1 and TRBJ2-2, with D possibly TRBD2 on 6 matching bases. Germline loops: CDR1 KGHDR, CDR2 SFDVKD. Trimming removed 9 bases from V and 6 bases from J, with 19 bases in between. The CDR3 consists of 15 residues. CDR3 nucleotides: TGTGCCACCTCAAGAGGAGGGTACTCCGCCGGGGAGCTGTTTTTT. Amino acids: CATSRGGYSAGELFF.

This clonotype was detected only a few times. The chain links TRBV7-2 to TRBJ1-5, with D maybe TRBD1 (6 bases). Germline V gene sequence: CDR1 SGHTA, CDR2 FQGNSA. The CDR3 sequence is 14 residues long. The V and J ends lost 5 bases and 4 bases respectively, with 12 bases between them. The DNA of the CDR3 is TGTGCCAGCAGCGTGGGGCAGGGGAATCAGCCCCAGCATTTT. This sequence encodes CASSVGQGNQPQHF.

At least ten counts were recorded for this clonotype. The rearrangement links TRBV10-3 to TRBJ2-1; no reliable D call. CDR1 and CDR2 from the germline V gene are ENHRY and SYGVKD. CDR3 length: 13 residues. Trimming shortened V by 4 bases and J by 8 bases, and 12 bases separated the two germline ends. CDR3 sequence: CAISGRPGYEQFF. The CDR3 coding sequence is TGTGCCATCAGTGGAAGGCCCGGGTATGAGCAGTTCTTC.

A few counts support this clonotype. V and J are TRBV24-1 and TRBJ2-1, with no clear D. The V gene lost 5 bases and the J gene lost 8 bases, with 12 bases spanning the gap. CDR3 length: 13 amino acids. Germline CDR1 is KGHDR and CDR2 is SFDVKD. CDR3 coding DNA: TGTGCCACCAGTGGCCGAAAGGACGATGAGCAGTTCTTC. Protein: CATSGRKDDEQFF.

This clonotype appeared many times. The rearrangement links TRBV19 to TRBJ2-3, with 10 bases matching TRBD1. With V trimmed by 4 bases and J by 5 bases, 6 bases remained unmatched. CDR3 length equals 15 residues. Germline V lookup: CDR1 LNHDA, CDR2 SQIVND (reference sequence). CDR3 DNA: TGTGCCAGTAGTACAAGACAGGGGGCCGGAGATACGCAGTATTTT. The encoded protein is CASSTRQGAGDTQYF.

This clonotype showed up many times. The chain carries TRBV20-1 and TRBJ1-5; D gene unclear. The V gene's germline CDR1 is DFQATT and CDR2 SNEGSKA (reference sequence). The CDR3 totals 14 residues. Trimming stripped 3 bases from V and 1 base from J, with 10 bases between. The CDR3 region has the DNA TGCAGTGCTAGTATGGGATCGAGCAATCAGCCCCAGCATTTT. Protein product: CSASMGSSNQPQHF.

The sample holds many counts of this clonotype. The chain employs TRBV5-4 and TRBJ2-7, with no clear D. V lost 3 bases to trimming and J lost 3 bases, with 13 bases between them. This CDR3 contains 14 residues. From germline, CDR1 is SGHNT and CDR2 YYREEE (reference sequence). Written as DNA, the CDR3 is TGTGCCAGCAGCTCCCCGGACGCATACTACGAGCAGTACTTC. Translation: CASSSPDAYYEQYF.

This clonotype was observed many times. This chain uses TRBV7-9 with TRBJ1-3; D might be TRBD1 (5 bases). The CDR3 loop spans 16 amino acids. CDR1 is SEHNR and CDR2 is FQNEAQ in the germline V gene (reference sequence). Trimming shortened V by 4 bases and J by 0 bases, and 13 bases separated the two germline ends. CDR3: CASSSQQARSGNTIYF. Here the CDR3 DNA reads TGTGCCAGCAGCTCTCAACAGGCCCGCTCTGGAAACACCATATATTTT.

Only a few counts were recorded for this clonotype. The J gene is TRBJ2-3, the V gene TRBV6-1; weak D call: TRBD1 (6 bases). V was clipped by 10 bases and J by 2 bases, with 16 bases between them. Germline V CDR1 and CDR2: MNHNS, SASEGT. The CDR3 sequence is 14 residues long. DNA for the CDR3: TGTGCCACCGCCCAACGGACAGACACAGATACGCAGTATTTT. This translates into CATAQRTDTDTQYF.

This chain connects TRBV28 to TRBJ1-2; D might be TRBD1 (5 bases). V lost 7 bases and J lost 3, with 12 bases in between. Per the germline V gene, CDR1 is MDHEN and CDR2 is SYDVKM. The CDR3 covers 13 residues. The CDR3 sequence is CASTLGRHYGYTF. The CDR3 DNA is TGTGCCAGCACCCTGGGACGGCACTATGGCTACACCTTC.

This clonotype was found many times. The chain joins TRBV7-8 to TRBJ2-2, with 9 bases matching TRBD1. J was trimmed by 6 bases and V by 0 bases; bases with no gene match: 11. CDR3 length: 18 amino acids. Germline CDR1 reads SGHVS; CDR2 reads FQNEAQ. For the CDR3, the DNA is TGTGCCAGCAGCTTAGCCCTAACAGGGGGCACCCTCGCCGGGGAGCTGTTTTTT. Translated: CASSLALTGGTLAGELFF.

This clonotype appeared many times. The chain links TRBV7-9 to TRBJ1-6; 7 bases line up with TRBD1. Trimming cost V 3 bases and J 7 bases; bases outside gene matches: 6. The CDR3 totals 15 residues. Per germline, CDR1 SEHNR and CDR2 FQNEAQ (reference sequence). CDR3 sequence: CASSLTGSANSPLHF. In nucleotides, the CDR3 is TGTGCCAGCAGCTTGACAGGGTCGGCCAATTCACCCCTCCACTTT.